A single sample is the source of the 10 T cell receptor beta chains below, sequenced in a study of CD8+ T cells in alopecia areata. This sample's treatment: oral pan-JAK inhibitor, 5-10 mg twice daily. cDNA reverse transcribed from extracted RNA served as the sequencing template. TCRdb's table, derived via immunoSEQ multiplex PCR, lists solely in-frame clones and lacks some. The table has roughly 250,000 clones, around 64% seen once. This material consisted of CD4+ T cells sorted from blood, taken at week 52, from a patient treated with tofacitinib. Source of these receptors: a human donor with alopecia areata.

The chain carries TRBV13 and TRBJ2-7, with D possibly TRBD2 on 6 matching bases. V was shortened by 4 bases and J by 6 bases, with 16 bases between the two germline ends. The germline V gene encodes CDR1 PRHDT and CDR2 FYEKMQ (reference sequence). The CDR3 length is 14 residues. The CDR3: CASSSRGLSGEQYF. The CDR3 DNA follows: TGTGCCAGCAGCTCGCGGGGACTTTCGGGCGAGCAGTACTTC.

Written as DNA, the CDR3 is TGTGCCAGCAGTGGGTTAGGGCAAACTAATGAAAAACTGTTTTTT. Translation gives CASSGLGQTNEKLFF. The rearrangement links TRBV6-5 to TRBJ1-4; D gene ambiguous. The CDR3 has 15 residues. Germline CDR1 is MNHEY and CDR2 is SVGAGI. V lost 5 bases and J lost 1, with 11 bases in between.

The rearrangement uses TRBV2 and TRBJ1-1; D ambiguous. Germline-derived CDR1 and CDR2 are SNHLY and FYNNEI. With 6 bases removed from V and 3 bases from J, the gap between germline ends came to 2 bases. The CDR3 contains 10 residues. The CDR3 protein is CASRYTEAFF. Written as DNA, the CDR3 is TGTGCCAGCAGGTACACTGAAGCTTTCTTT. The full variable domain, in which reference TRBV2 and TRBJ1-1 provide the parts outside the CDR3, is EPEVTQTPSHQVTQMGQEVILRCVPISNHLYFYWYRQILGQKVEFLVSFYNNEISEKSEIFDDQFSVERPDGSNFTLKIRSTKLEDSAMYFCASRYTEAFFGQGTRLTVV.

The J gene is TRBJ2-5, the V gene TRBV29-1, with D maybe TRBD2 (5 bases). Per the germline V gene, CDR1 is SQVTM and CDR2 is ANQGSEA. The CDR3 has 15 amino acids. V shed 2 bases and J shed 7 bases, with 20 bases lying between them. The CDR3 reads CSVESGRAAPRTQYF. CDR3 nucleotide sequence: TGCAGCGTTGAAAGCGGCAGAGCCGCTCCGCGGACCCAGTACTTC.

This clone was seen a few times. CDR3 protein: CASSYTGFSSYNEQFF. The CDR3 DNA is TGTGCCAGCAGTTATACAGGGTTTAGCTCCTACAATGAGCAGTTCTTC. This chain links TRBV11-1 with TRBJ2-1; maybe TRBD1 (6 bases). The length of the CDR3 is 16 residues. The germline V gene has CDR1 SGHAT and CDR2 FQDESV (reference sequence). The germline V and J ends were trimmed by 6 bases and 0 bases, with 15 bases remaining between them.

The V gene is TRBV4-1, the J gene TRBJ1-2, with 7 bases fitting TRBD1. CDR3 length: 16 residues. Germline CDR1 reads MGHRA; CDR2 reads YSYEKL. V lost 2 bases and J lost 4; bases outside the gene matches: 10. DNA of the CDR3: TGCGCCAGCAGCCAAAATCCAGGGGGAGGATTCTATGGCTACACCTTC. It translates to CASSQNPGGGFYGYTF.

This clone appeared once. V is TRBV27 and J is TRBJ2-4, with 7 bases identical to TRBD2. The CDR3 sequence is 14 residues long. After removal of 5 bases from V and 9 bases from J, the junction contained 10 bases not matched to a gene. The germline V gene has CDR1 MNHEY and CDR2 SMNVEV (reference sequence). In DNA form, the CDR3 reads TGTGCCAGCAGTGGGGCAGGGAGGGTCGGCATTCAGTACTTC. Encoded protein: CASSGAGRVGIQYF.

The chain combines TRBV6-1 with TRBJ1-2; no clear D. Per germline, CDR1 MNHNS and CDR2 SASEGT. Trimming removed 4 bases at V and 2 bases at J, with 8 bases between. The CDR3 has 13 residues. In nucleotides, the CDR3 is TGTGCCAGCAGTGCGGCCAGAAACTATGGCTACACCTTC. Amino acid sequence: CASSAARNYGYTF.

The CDR3 spells CASISDFSSYEQYF. DNA of the CDR3: TGTGCCAGCATTAGCGACTTTAGCTCCTACGAGCAGTACTTC. The chain combines TRBV6-5 with TRBJ2-7, with D maybe TRBD2 (5 bases). In germline, CDR1 is MNHEY, CDR2 SVGAGI. Trimming removed 7 bases from V and 0 bases from J, with 13 bases in between. The CDR3 sequence is 14 residues long.

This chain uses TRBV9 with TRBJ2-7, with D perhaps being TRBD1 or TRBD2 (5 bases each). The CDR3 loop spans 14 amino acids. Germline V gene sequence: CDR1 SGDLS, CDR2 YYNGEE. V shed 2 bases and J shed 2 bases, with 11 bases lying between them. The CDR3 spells CASSVRDRAYEQYF. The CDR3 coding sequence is TGTGCCAGCAGCGTCAGGGACCGAGCCTACGAGCAGTACTTC.